This TCR beta chain was profiled in a study of T cell repertoires in cytomegalovirus infection. About the research overall: The public TCR beta signatures pointed to both CMV infection and matching HLA type. Study outcomes and limitations: The cumulative frequency of public TCR beta families identified carriers of CMV plus the relevant HLA.

TCRdb re-analysed the reads in MiXCR, keeping a single row per CDR3 protein. The sample holds fewer than 700,000 distinct CDR3 sequences; 20% to 25% are singletons and the top ten take approximately 8%. The table lists this clonotype with a few counts. Antigen: not known. The specimen sequenced was CD8+ T cells from PBMCs. This TCR derives from a human donor in good health (CMV status not recorded). Some clones in this sample may be carry-over from other donors' samples.

The DNA of the CDR3 is TGTGCCAGCAGCTTAGGTATGGAGAATGAGCAGTTCTTC. Translating gives CASSLGMENEQFF. The chain uses TRBV7-6 and TRBJ2-1; no clear D. V was trimmed by 1 base and J by 7 bases, leaving 8 bases between them. The length of the CDR3 is 13 residues. The V gene's germline CDR1 is SGHVS and CDR2 FNYEAQ.